Listed here are 15 T cell receptor beta chains from one sample, sequenced in a study of identical twins. TCRdb re-called the 5' RACE reads through MiXCR, storing one row per CDR3 protein. The data hold 700,000 to 950,000 distinct CDR3 sequences, with around an eighth observed a single time. This same sample was also part of a study on yellow fever vaccine responses in identical twins.

The sequenced material came from PBMCs. The receptors come from a woman aged 18-30 years in good health.

J is TRBJ2-2 and V is TRBV5-1, with 8 bases lining up with TRBD2. CDR3 length: 17 amino acids. Germline V gene sequence: CDR1 SGHRS, CDR2 YFSETQ. V gave up 3 bases and J gave up 0 bases; unmatched junction bases: 7. The CDR3 DNA follows: TGCGCCAGCAGCTCGTCAGGACTAGCCTCGAACACCGGGGAGCTGTTTTTT. This gives the protein CASSSSGLASNTGELFF.

The chain has TRBV18 and TRBJ2-6; TRBD1 aligns across 7 bases. Germline values: CDR1 KGHSH, CDR2 LQKENI. V was clipped by 2 bases and J by 2 bases; unmatched bases: 6. This CDR3 contains 17 residues. CDR3 in amino acids: CASSPITGATGANVLTF. As DNA, the CDR3 is TGTGCCAGCTCACCAATTACAGGGGCGACTGGGGCCAACGTCCTGACTTTC.

This clonotype was seen more than once but under ten times. The chain uses TRBV4-2 and TRBJ2-1, with 12 positions matching TRBD2. The CDR3 extends over 18 amino acids. V shed 0 bases and J 3 bases; nucleotides not matched to a gene: 6. The germline gives CDR1 LGHNA, CDR2 YNFKEQ. Written as DNA, the CDR3 is TGTGCCAGCAGCCAAGATACTAGCGGGGGGTCCTACTACAATGAGCAGTTCTTC. It is translated as CASSQDTSGGSYYNEQFF.

This chain connects TRBV19 to TRBJ2-3, with 8 bases that match TRBD1. Germline loops: CDR1 LNHDA, CDR2 SQIVND (reference sequence). V shed 5 bases and J 4 bases; nucleotides not matched to a gene: 8. CDR3 size: 15 residues. The CDR3 protein is CASSGGTGDADTQYF. The CDR3 coding sequence is TGTGCCAGTAGTGGAGGGACAGGTGACGCAGATACGCAGTATTTT.

In this sample, this clonotype turned up once. The gene calls are TRBV6-5 and TRBJ1-4; D ambiguous. Between the trimmed V and J ends, which lost 1 base and 3 bases, there was a span of 6 bases. The CDR3 is 14 residues long. Germline lookup yields CDR1 MNHEY and CDR2 SVGAGI. CDR3 amino acids: CASSYYRSNEKLFF. CDR3 bases: TGTGCCAGCAGTTACTACAGATCTAATGAAAAACTGTTTTTT.

The chain joins TRBV24-1 to TRBJ2-3; the D gene is possibly TRBD2 (6 bases). CDR1 and CDR2 (germline): KGHDR, SFDVKD. The CDR3 runs to 17 residues. Trimming cost V 3 bases and J 2 bases, with 17 bases left between them. The CDR3 DNA reads as TGTGCCACCAGTGATCCCCCGACTAGTGTGTTCACAGATACGCAGTATTTT. Its protein is CATSDPPTSVFTDTQYF.

The chain uses TRBV27 and TRBJ2-1; D gene unclear. Germline V gives CDR1 MNHEY, CDR2 SMNVEV (reference sequence). Trimming removed 8 bases at V and 6 bases at J, with 14 bases between. The CDR3 is 13 residues long. DNA for the CDR3: TGTGCCAGCGGCCACTCGGGCGGCAATGAGCAGTTCTTC. This codes for CASGHSGGNEQFF.

This chain links TRBV29-1 with TRBJ2-1; 13 bases fit TRBD2. Germline lookup yields CDR1 SQVTM and CDR2 ANQGSEA. The V and J ends lost 3 bases and 4 bases, in that order; junction bases with no gene match: 12. CDR3 length: 18 amino acids. The DNA of the CDR3 is TGCAGCGTTGAGACATTTACCGGGACTAGCGGGAAGTACAATGAGCAGTTCTTC. Translation: CSVETFTGTSGKYNEQFF.

In this sample, this clonotype turned up a few times. V gene TRBV27 combines with J gene TRBJ2-5, with 8 bases fitting TRBD1. The CDR3 runs to 15 residues. Unmatched junction bases numbered 5, after V lost 5 bases and J lost 0 bases. CDR1 is MNHEY, CDR2 SMNVEV, per germline (reference sequence). DNA for the CDR3: TGTGCCAGCAGTGAGACAGGGGCTAACCAAGAGACCCAGTACTTC. This encodes CASSETGANQETQYF.

This clonotype has more than one count but fewer than ten. V and J are TRBV6-5 and TRBJ2-5; D not resolved. The CDR3 sequence is 11 residues long. Trimming stripped 8 bases from V and 5 bases from J, with 9 bases between. CDR1 and CDR2 from the germline V gene are MNHEY and SVGAGI. CDR3 coding DNA: TGTGCCAGCGTTGGCGAGGAGACCCAGTACTTC. This encodes CASVGEETQYF.

The table lists this clonotype with a few counts. The J gene is TRBJ2-1, the V gene TRBV5-6, with D possibly being TRBD1 (5 bases). This CDR3 comprises 13 residues. The germline CDR1 and CDR2 sequences are SGHDT and YYEEEE. Trimming pared 2 bases from V and 5 bases from J, leaving 8 bases between. The CDR3 loop reads CASSFPGNNEQFF. CDR3 in DNA: TGTGCCAGCAGCTTTCCAGGGAACAATGAGCAGTTCTTC.

CDR3 in amino acids: CASSYGSPGTSYSGEQFF. CDR3 in DNA: TGTGCCAGCAGTTACGGTTCCCCCGGGACTAGCTATAGCGGTGAGCAGTTCTTC. The V gene is TRBV6-5, the J gene TRBJ2-1, with 9 bases identical to TRBD2. This CDR3 is built from 18 residues. CDR1 MNHEY and CDR2 SVGAGI come from the germline V gene. Losses at the gene ends were 2 bases for V and 9 bases for J; bases not matched to a gene: 17.

This clonotype was observed a few times. This chain uses TRBV6-5 with TRBJ1-1, with D perhaps matching TRBD1 (5 bases). CDR3 length: 14 amino acids. The germline gives CDR1 MNHEY, CDR2 SVGAGI. V shed 0 bases and J shed 4 bases, with 9 bases lying between them. This CDR3 reads CASSYSLGGTEAFF. The CDR3 region has the DNA TGTGCCAGCAGTTACTCTCTGGGGGGCACTGAAGCTTTCTTT.

This clonotype was seen a handful of times. V gene TRBV5-1 combines with J gene TRBJ1-1; 7 bases fit TRBD1. The junction had 3 bases not matched to a gene; V was cut back by 4 bases and J by 6 bases. The CDR3 has 12 amino acids. In germline, CDR1 is SGHRS, CDR2 YFSETQ. In DNA, the CDR3 is TGCGCCAGCAGCCCCGGACAGGCTGAAGCTTTCTTT. It is translated as CASSPGQAEAFF.

The chain couples TRBV24-1 to TRBJ2-2; 8 nucleotides line up with TRBD1. CDR3 size: 17 residues. The junction had 9 bases not matched to a gene; V was cut back by 1 base and J by 6 bases. CDR1 and CDR2 from the germline V gene are KGHDR and SFDVKD. The DNA for the CDR3 is TGTGCCACCAGTGATTTACCTTACCGGGACAGGTCCGGGGAGCTGTTTTTT. Protein product: CATSDLPYRDRSGELFF.